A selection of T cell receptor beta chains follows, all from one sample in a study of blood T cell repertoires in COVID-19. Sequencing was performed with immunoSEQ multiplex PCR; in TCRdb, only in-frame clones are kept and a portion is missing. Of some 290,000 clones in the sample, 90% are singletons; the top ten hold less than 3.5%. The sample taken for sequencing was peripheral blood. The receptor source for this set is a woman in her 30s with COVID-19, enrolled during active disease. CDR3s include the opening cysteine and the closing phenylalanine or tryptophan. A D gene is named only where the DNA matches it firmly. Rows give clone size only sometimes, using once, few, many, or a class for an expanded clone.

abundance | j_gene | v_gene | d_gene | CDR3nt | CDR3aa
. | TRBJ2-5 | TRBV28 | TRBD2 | TGTGCCAGCAGTTTATCCGGGGAGGGCCCTTCCGAGACCCAGTACTTC | CASSLSGEGPSETQYF
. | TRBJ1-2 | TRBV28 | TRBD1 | TGTGCCAGCACCTCTTGGACAGGGACTAACTATGGCTACACCTTC | CASTSWTGTNYGYTF
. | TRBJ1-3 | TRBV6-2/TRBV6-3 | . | TGTGCCAGCAGCACGAACGGGGTCCCAGGAAACACCATATATTTT | CASSTNGVPGNTIYF
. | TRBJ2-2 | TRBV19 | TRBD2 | TGTGCCAGTAGTACCACGGGAGGGACCGGGGAGCTGTTTTTT | CASSTTGGTGELFF
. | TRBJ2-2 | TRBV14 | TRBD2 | TGTGCCAGCAGCCGTTTAGCGGGAGCAGGCACCGGGGAGCTGTTTTTT | CASSRLAGAGTGELFF
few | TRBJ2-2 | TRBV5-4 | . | TGTGCCAGCAGCTTGGACCCCGGGGGGAACACCGGGGAGCTGTTTTTT | CASSLDPGGNTGELFF
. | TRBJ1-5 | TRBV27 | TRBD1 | TGTGCCAGCAGGACAGGGAATCAGCCCCAGCATTTT | CASRTGNQPQHF
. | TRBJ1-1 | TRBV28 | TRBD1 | TGTGCCAGCAGTCCCCCGGGACAGGGGCCACTTGGGGCTGAAGCTTTCTTT | CASSPPGQGPLGAEAFF
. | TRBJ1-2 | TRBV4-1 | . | TGCGCCAGCAGCCAAAGCGGAAACTATGGCTACACCTTC | CASSQSGNYGYTF
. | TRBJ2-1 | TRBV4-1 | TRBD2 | TGCGCCAGCAGCCAGGTTCCCTTGCGGGAGGGCTCCTACAATGAGCAGTTCTTC | CASSQVPLREGSYNEQFF
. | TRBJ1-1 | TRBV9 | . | TGTGCCAGCAGCGCCCAGGGACAGAACACTGAAGCTTTCTTT | CASSAQGQNTEAFF
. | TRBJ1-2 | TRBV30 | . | TGTGCCTGGAGTGTGATTACAGGGAATGGCTACACCTTC | CAWSVITGNGYTF
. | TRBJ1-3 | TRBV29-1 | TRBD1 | TGCAGCGTGAAGGGCACAGGGGCTGGAAACACCATATATTTT | CSVKGTGAGNTIYF
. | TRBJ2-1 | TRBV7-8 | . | TGTGCCAGCAGCTCCCGTCGGCCTAGCTCCTACAATGAGCAGTTCTTC | CASSSRRPSSYNEQFF
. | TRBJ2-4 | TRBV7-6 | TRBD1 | TGTGCCAGCAGCCGTATTACAGGGGGCGCCTCAGCCAAAAACATTCAGTACTTC | CASSRITGGASAKNIQYF
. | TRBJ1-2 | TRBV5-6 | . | TGTGCCACCCAATTCTGGGTAGGGGCAAGCCCTAACTATGGCTACACCTTC | CATQFWVGASPNYGYTF
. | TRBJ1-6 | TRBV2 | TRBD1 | TGTGCCACCCGGGACAGAACCAATTCACCCCTCCACTTT | CATRDRTNSPLHF
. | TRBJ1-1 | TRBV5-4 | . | TGTGCCAGCAGCCTAGACGGAATGAACACTGAAGCTTTCTTT | CASSLDGMNTEAFF
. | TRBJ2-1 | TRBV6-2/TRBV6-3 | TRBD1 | TGTGCCAGCAGTTCCAAGGAGGGACAGGGCAACAATGAGCAGTTCTTC | CASSSKEGQGNNEQFF
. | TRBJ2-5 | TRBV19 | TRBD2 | TGTGCCAGTAGTATAAGTCTAGCGGGAGGTCTCCAAGATGAGACCCAGTACTTC | CASSISLAGGLQDETQYF
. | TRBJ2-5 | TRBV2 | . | TGTGCCAGCAGGGCTAGCTTGGTATACGAGACCCAGTACTTC | CASRASLVYETQYF
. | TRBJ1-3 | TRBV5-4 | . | TGTGCCAGCAGCTTGATTGGGGCAAACACCATATATTTT | CASSLIGANTIYF
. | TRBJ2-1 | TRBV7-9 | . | TGTGCCAGCAGCTTTGGGCCCGGTGAGCAGTTCTTC | CASSFGPGEQFF
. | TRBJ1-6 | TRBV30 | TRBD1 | TGTGCCTGGAGCCGGACAGGGGGAAATTCACCCCTCCACTTT | CAWSRTGGNSPLHF
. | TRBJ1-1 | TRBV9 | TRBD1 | TGTGCCAGCAGCTTTGGGACAGGGGGCAATTTGGGTGAAGCTTTCTTT | CASSFGTGGNLGEAFF
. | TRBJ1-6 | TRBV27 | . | TGTGCCAGCAGCGGACTCCAGGCTAATTCACCCCTCCACTTT | CASSGLQANSPLHF
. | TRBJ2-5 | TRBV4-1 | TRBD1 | TGCGCCAGCAGCCAGGAGGGACAGGGCCAAGAGACCCAGTACTTC | CASSQEGQGQETQYF
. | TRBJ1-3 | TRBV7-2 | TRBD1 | TGTGCCAGCAGCCGCATTGACAGGGGGGCTGGAAACACCATATATTTT | CASSRIDRGAGNTIYF
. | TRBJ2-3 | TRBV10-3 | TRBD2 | TGTGCCATCAGTGCCCTCAGCGGGAGTAGGGATACGCAGTATTTT | CAISALSGSRDTQYF
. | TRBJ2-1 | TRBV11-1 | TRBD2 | TGTGCCAGCAGCTTCGGAGCGGGGGGCAATGAGCAGTTCTTC | CASSFGAGGNEQFF
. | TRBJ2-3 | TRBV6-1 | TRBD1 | TGTGCCAGCAGTGAAGAAACAGGGGGCTCAGATACGCAGTATTTT | CASSEETGGSDTQYF
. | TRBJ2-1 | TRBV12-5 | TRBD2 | TGTGCTAGTGGTTTGACGTATGGCGGGAGGGCCCGTTATAATGAGCAGTTCTTC | CASGLTYGGRARYNEQFF
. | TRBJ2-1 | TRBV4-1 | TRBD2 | TGCGCCAGCAGCCAAGATGGGACTAGCGGGAGCCGGGGAGAGCAGTTCTTC | CASSQDGTSGSRGEQFF
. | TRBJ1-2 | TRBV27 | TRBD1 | TGTGCCAGCAGTAGGGACAGGGGGACCTATGGCTACACCTTC | CASSRDRGTYGYTF
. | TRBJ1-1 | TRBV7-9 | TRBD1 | TGTGCCAGCAGCTTAGGGGACAGCTCGAACACTGAAGCTTTCTTT | CASSLGDSSNTEAFF
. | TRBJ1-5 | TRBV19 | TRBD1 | TGTGCCAGTAGGCTTCAGGGGGGCAATCAGCCCCAGCATTTT | CASRLQGGNQPQHF
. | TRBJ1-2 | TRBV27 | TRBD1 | TGTGCCAGCAGTCCAAGGACAGGGAGCTACACCTTC | CASSPRTGSYTF
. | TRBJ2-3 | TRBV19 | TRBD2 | TGTGCCAGTAGACTAGCGGGAGGGCGTGGGGATACGCAGTATTTT | CASRLAGGRGDTQYF
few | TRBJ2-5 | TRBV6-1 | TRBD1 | TGTGCCAGCAGTGAATTCACGACAGGGTTACTCGAGACCCAGTACTTC | CASSEFTTGLLETQYF
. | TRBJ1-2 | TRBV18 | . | TGTGCCAGCTCACCACCTAGCGCGGCTAACTATGGCTACACCTTC | CASSPPSAANYGYTF
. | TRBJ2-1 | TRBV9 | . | TGTGCCAGCAGCGTAGGTGGCGGGGCTTACAATGAGCAGTTCTTC | CASSVGGGAYNEQFF
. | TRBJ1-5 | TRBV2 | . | TGTGCCAGCAATATACTAGGGTCCAATCAGCCCCAGCATTTT | CASNILGSNQPQHF
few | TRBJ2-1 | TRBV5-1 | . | TGCGCCAGCAGCGAGTCGGTCCCGGTTGAGCAGTTCTTC | CASSESVPVEQFF
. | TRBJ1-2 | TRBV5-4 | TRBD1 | TGTGCCAGCAGCACGGCGGGACAGTTCAATTTTGGCTACACCTTC | CASSTAGQFNFGYTF
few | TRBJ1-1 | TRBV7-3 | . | TGTGCCAGCAGCTTAAGTAACGGGGTGAACACTGAAGCTTTCTTT | CASSLSNGVNTEAFF
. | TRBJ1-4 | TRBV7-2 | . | TGTGCCAGCAGCTTTGAACCCGGGGGAAACCTTGAAAAACTGTTTTTT | CASSFEPGGNLEKLFF
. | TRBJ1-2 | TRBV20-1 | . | TGCAGTGCTAGTAGTACGGGACAATTCCTTGGATATGGCTACACCTTC | CSASSTGQFLGYGYTF
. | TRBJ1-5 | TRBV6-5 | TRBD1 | TGTGCCAGCAGCCAGACAGGGTTGAATCAGCCCCAGCATTTT | CASSQTGLNQPQHF
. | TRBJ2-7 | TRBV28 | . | TGTGCCAGCACCAGGACTATCACCTACGAGCAGTACTTC | CASTRTITYEQYF
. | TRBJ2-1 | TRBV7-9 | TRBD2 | TGTGCCAGCAGCTCGGGGGGAAGGGTTGAGCAGTTCTTC | CASSSGGRVEQFF
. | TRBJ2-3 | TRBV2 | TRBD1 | TGTGCCAGCAGGATCGACAGGGCCAGCACAGATACGCAGTATTTT | CASRIDRASTDTQYF
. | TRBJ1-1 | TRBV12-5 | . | TGTGCTAGTGGTTTGGTACAAGTGGAGGACACTGAAGCTTTCTTT | CASGLVQVEDTEAFF
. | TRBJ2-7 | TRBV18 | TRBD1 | TGTGCCAGCTCACGAGCAGGGGGCCCTTACGAGCAGTACTTC | CASSRAGGPYEQYF
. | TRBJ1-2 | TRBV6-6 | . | TGTGCCAGCAGTTACGGGACAACCTTCTATGGCTACACCTTC | CASSYGTTFYGYTF
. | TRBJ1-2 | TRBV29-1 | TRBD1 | TGCAGCGTTGACGGTAGACAGGGCCGCACCAGGCCTGGCTACACCTTC | CSVDGRQGRTRPGYTF
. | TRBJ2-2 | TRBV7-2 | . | TGTGCCAGCAGCTTAGTGCGGGCGAACACCGGGGAGCTGTTTTTT | CASSLVRANTGELFF
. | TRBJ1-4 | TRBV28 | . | TGTGCCAGCAGTCCTCCCGGGGGTGCGAATGAAAAACTGTTTTTT | CASSPPGGANEKLFF
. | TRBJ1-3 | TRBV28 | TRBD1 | TGTGCCAGCGGAACAGGGGGCTATTCTGGAAACACCATATATTTT | CASGTGGYSGNTIYF
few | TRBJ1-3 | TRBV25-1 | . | TGTGCCAGCAGTTTACACTCTGGAAACACCATATATTTT | CASSLHSGNTIYF
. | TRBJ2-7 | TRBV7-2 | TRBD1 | TGTGCCAGCAGCTTCCGGGACAGGGGGCTTGACGAGCAGTACTTC | CASSFRDRGLDEQYF